This T cell receptor beta chain comes out of a study of early T cells in non-severe SARS-CoV-2 infection. Background on the study: The chains were unpaired, and the sequenced material was bulk RNA from unsorted whole blood.

This clonotype was detected a few times. Unique molecular identifiers (one per individual cDNA molecule) were attached. TCRdb fed the 5' RACE reads into MiXCR, producing one record per CDR3 protein. The table shows some 57,000 distinct CDR3 sequences, with around 6% occurring only once. The material sequenced was whole blood. This receptor was obtained from an adult who was a healthcare worker with PCR-confirmed SARS-CoV-2 infection or an uninfected control (not recorded which).

CDR3 coding DNA: TGTGCCAGCAGTTTACAGGGAGGGGGGACTGAAGCTTTCTTT. Protein: CASSLQGGGTEAFF. V gene TRBV28 combines with J gene TRBJ1-1; TRBD1 might be the D (6 bases). The germline gives CDR1 MDHEN, CDR2 SYDVKM. The CDR3 is 14 amino acids. V was pared by 2 bases and J by 5 bases, with 12 bases between.